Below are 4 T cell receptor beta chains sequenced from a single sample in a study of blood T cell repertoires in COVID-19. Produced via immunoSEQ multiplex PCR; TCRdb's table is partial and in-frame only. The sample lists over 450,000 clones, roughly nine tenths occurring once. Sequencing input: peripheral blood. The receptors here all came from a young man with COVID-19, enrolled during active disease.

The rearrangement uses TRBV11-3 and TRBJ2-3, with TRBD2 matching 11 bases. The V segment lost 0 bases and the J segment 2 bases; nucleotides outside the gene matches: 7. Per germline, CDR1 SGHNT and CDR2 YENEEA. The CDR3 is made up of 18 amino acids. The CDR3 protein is CASSLEGTSGLNTDTQYF. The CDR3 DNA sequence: TGTGCCAGCAGCTTAGAGGGGACTAGCGGCCTTAACACAGATACGCAGTATTTT.

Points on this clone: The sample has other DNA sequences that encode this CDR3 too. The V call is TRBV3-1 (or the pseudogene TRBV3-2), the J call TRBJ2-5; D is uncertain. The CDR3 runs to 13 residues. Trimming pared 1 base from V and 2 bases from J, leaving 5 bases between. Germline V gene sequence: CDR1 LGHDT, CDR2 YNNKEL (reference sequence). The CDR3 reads CASSQGVQETQYF. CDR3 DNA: TGTGCCAGCAGCCAAGGAGTACAAGAGACCCAGTACTTC.

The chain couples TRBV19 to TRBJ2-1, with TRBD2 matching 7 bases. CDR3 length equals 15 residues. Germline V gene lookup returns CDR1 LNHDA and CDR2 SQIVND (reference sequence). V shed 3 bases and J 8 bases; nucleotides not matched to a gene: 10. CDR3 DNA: TGTGCCAGTAGTATTATGGGGGGGGTGCGCGATGAGCAGTTCTTC. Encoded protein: CASSIMGGVRDEQFF. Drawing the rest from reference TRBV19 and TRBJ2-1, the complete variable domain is DGGITQSPKYLFRKEGQNVTLSCEQNLNHDAMYWYRQDPGQGLRLIYYSQIVNDFQKGDIAEGYSVSREKKESFPLTVTSAQKNPTAFYLCASSIMGGVRDEQFFGPGTRLTVL.

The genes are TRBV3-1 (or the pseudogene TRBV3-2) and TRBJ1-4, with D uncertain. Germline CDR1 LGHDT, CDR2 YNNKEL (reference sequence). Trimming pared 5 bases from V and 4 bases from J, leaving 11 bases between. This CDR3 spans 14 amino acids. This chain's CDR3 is CASSETVRNEKLFF. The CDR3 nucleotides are TGTGCCAGCAGCGAGACTGTACGTAATGAAAAACTGTTTTTT.